The clone carrying this T cell receptor beta chain appeared a few times. The junction shows a germline mismatch at one end, possibly a read error. Each patient went into thyroid surgery without having received any treatment. The data derive from a study of metastatic and nonmetastatic thyroid tumors. Study at large: From malignant and benign thyroid patients, repertoires in blood and in tumor or nodule tissue were compared.

MiXCR re-clonotyped the PCR reads for TCRdb. Among tens of thousands of clones listed, less than 20% were seen once. The sample taken for sequencing was blood. The source of this sequence is a female donor with papillary thyroid cancer or a benign thyroid nodule (not recorded which). Some clones in this sample may be carry-over from other donors' samples.

CDR3 coding DNA: TGTGCCAGCAGACCAGAAGGTTGGACTAGCGGGGGGAGAGAGAACCAGTACTTC. Its translation is CASRPEGWTSGGRENQYF. The rearrangement joins TRBV28 to TRBJ2-5, with TRBD2 matching 14 bases. The CDR3 totals 18 residues. Germline V gene lookup returns CDR1 MDHEN and CDR2 SYDVKM. The whole variable domain, filled in from reference TRBV28 and TRBJ2-5, reads DVKVTQSSRYLVKRTGEKVFLECVQDMDHENMFWYRQDPGLGLRLIYFSYDVKMKEKGDIPEGYSVSREKKERFSLILESASTNQTSMYLCASRPEGWTSGGRENQYFGPGTRLLVL.